These 24 T cell receptor beta chains were sequenced from one sample in a study of T cell changes during pregnancy in multiple sclerosis. Clones were sequenced by immunoSEQ multiplex PCR, and TCRdb holds only the in-frame ones, with some missing. Of around 130,000 clones in the sample, approximately 94% were seen once. Specimen: peripheral blood, collected before pregnancy. Source of these receptors: a female donor with multiple sclerosis, enrolled in a pregnancy study.

V and J are TRBV4-2 and TRBJ1-2; D uncertain. The V end was cut by 3 bases, the J end by 3 bases, with 5 bases between. Germline values: CDR1 LGHNA, CDR2 YNFKEQ. The CDR3 has 12 amino acids. This CDR3 is CASSQGDYGYTF. Written as DNA, the CDR3 is TGTGCCAGCAGCCAGGGAGACTATGGCTACACCTTC.

The chain carries TRBV19 and TRBJ1-2, with D unclear. V was clipped by 1 base and J by 6 bases, with 9 bases between them. In germline, CDR1 is LNHDA, CDR2 SQIVND (reference sequence). This CDR3 has 13 amino acids. The CDR3 DNA follows: TGTGCCAGTAGTATAGGAGGGAGCCATGGCTACACCTTC. It translates to CASSIGGSHGYTF.

V gene TRBV9 combines with J gene TRBJ2-1; weak D call: TRBD2 (6 bases). The germline CDR1 and CDR2 sequences are SGDLS and YYNGEE. V was pared by 2 bases and J by 8 bases, with 29 bases between. The CDR3 consists of 19 residues. CDR3 DNA: TGTGCCAGCAGCGTGATCCTACTGACTAGAGCCGACCCCGGGGATGAGCAGTTCTTC. Amino acids: CASSVILLTRADPGDEQFF.

The rearrangement links TRBV7-6 to TRBJ1-4, with D unclear. Germline CDR1 and CDR2: SGHVS and FNYEAQ. V shed 0 bases and J shed 7 bases, with 9 bases lying between them. The CDR3 is 14 residues long. Written as DNA, the CDR3 is TGTGCCAGCAGCTTAGCGTGGAGGACTGAAAAACTGTTTTTT. Its translation: CASSLAWRTEKLFF.

The chain joins TRBV19 to TRBJ1-1; D not certain. Trimming cost V 5 bases and J 0 bases, with 13 bases left between them. The CDR3 runs 15 residues. Germline CDR1 and CDR2: LNHDA and SQIVND (reference sequence). CDR3 DNA: TGTGCCAGTAGTCCCCTGGGAGGGATGAACACTGAAGCTTTCTTT. This sequence encodes CASSPLGGMNTEAFF.

The chain recombines TRBV5-4 with TRBJ2-2; the match to TRBD2 covers 9 bases. From germline, CDR1 is SGHNT and CDR2 YYREEE (reference sequence). J gave up 6 bases and V 4 bases, and 10 bases lay outside the gene matches. The CDR3 length is 16 residues. The CDR3 sequence: CASSLIAGGPPGELFF. In DNA, the CDR3 is TGTGCCAGCAGCCTTATCGCGGGGGGGCCTCCCGGGGAGCTGTTTTTT.

This rearrangement joins TRBV5-1 to TRBJ1-6; D possibly corresponds to TRBD1 (5 bases). Germline CDR1 and CDR2: SGHRS and YFSETQ. The V end lost 4 bases, the J end lost 9 bases, and 26 bases lay between the germline ends. The CDR3 covers 18 residues. DNA of the CDR3: TGCGCCAGCAGCCCTTCCGTCCAGCCGGGGGGGGGAGGTTCACCCCTCCACTTT. Its protein product is CASSPSVQPGGGGSPLHF.

The chain couples TRBV30 to TRBJ2-7; 8 nucleotides line up with TRBD1. The CDR3 sequence is 12 residues long. V shed 2 bases, J shed 3 bases, and the junction held 0 bases outside the gene matches. Germline V gene sequence: CDR1 GTSNPN, CDR2 SVGIG (reference sequence). The CDR3 is CAWSTGGYEQYF. For the CDR3, the DNA is TGTGCCTGGAGTACAGGGGGCTACGAGCAGTACTTC.

The rearrangement joins TRBV9 to TRBJ2-7, with TRBD1 identical over 7 bases. The length of the CDR3 is 14 residues. Germline CDR1 and CDR2: SGDLS and YYNGEE. V shed 4 bases and J 1 base; nucleotides not matched to a gene: 5. CDR3 sequence reads: CASSSGTDSYEQYF. In DNA, the CDR3 is TGTGCCAGCAGCTCTGGGACAGATTCCTACGAGCAGTACTTC.

The rearrangement links TRBV6-5 to TRBJ1-4; D uncertain. The ends were cut back, 0 bases at V and 0 bases at J, with 5 bases in the middle. The length of the CDR3 is 15 residues. Germline V gives CDR1 MNHEY, CDR2 SVGAGI. This CDR3 is CASSYSPATNEKLFF. The DNA for the CDR3 is TGTGCCAGCAGTTACTCGCCAGCAACTAATGAAAAACTGTTTTTT.

This clone was detected only a few times. The chain is built from TRBV6-1 and TRBJ2-7; 12 bases line up with TRBD1. The CDR3 has 15 residues. Germline V CDR1 and CDR2: MNHNS, SASEGT. After removal of 1 base from V and 4 bases from J, the junction contained 2 bases not matched to a gene. This CDR3 is CASSEEGQGAYEQYF. CDR3 DNA sequence: TGTGCCAGCAGTGAAGAGGGACAGGGGGCTTACGAGCAGTACTTC.

The chain joins TRBV5-4 to TRBJ2-3; 8 bases align to TRBD2. The trim removed 0 bases at V and 5 bases at J, leaving 5 bases unmatched. Germline V gene data show CDR1 as SGHNT and CDR2 as YYREEE (reference sequence). CDR3 length: 15 residues. The CDR3 loop reads CASSLDGGAGDTQYF. The CDR3 coding sequence is TGTGCCAGCAGCTTGGACGGGGGGGCTGGAGATACGCAGTATTTT.

This sequence joins TRBV2 and TRBJ2-7, with 8 nucleotides matching TRBD1. CDR1 SNHLY and CDR2 FYNNEI come from the germline V gene. The CDR3 runs to 15 residues. Trimming cost V 5 bases and J 2 bases; bases outside gene matches: 8. The CDR3 DNA reads TGTGCCAGCAGTTTATACAGGGGGGCCCCCTACGAGCAGTACTTC. Translating it yields CASSLYRGAPYEQYF.

The rearrangement uses TRBV19 and TRBJ2-1; 7 nucleotides line up with TRBD2. There are 17 residues in the CDR3. Germline loops: CDR1 LNHDA, CDR2 SQIVND (reference sequence). J lost 7 bases, V lost 2 bases, and 14 bases had no gene match. CDR3 coding DNA: TGTGCCAGTAGTATAAGGGCGGGGGACCCAGGAGGGAATGAGCAGTTCTTC. Translated: CASSIRAGDPGGNEQFF.

The genes are TRBV5-1 and TRBJ2-1, with 10 bases fitting TRBD2. The CDR3 covers 16 residues. Germline CDR1 reads SGHRS; CDR2 reads YFSETQ. V lost 0 bases to trimming and J lost 5 bases; unmatched junction nucleotides: 5. The CDR3: CASSLGSGGANNEQFF. The CDR3 coding sequence is TGCGCCAGCAGCTTGGGAAGCGGGGGGGCAAACAATGAGCAGTTCTTC.

The chain combines TRBV19 with TRBJ2-3, with D unresolved. Trimming pared 4 bases from V and 6 bases from J, leaving 32 bases between. Germline-derived CDR1 and CDR2 are LNHDA and SQIVND (reference sequence). The CDR3 is 20 amino acids. For the CDR3, the DNA is TGTGCCAGTAGTACCCCGCGCACGGCCAGGTCATGGATGGCACCGGATACGCAGTATTTT. It codes for CASSTPRTARSWMAPDTQYF.

The chain combines TRBV7-5 with TRBJ1-5; TRBD1 reflects the table's D call only, with no check against the DNA. TRBV7-5 is noted as a pseudogene. This CDR3 is built from 19 residues. In DNA form, the CDR3 reads TGTGTCAGAAGCACCCCGGGACAATTACCGACCACGACTATGACGCCCCAGCATTTT. This sequence encodes CVRSTPGQLPTTTMTPQHF.

This rearrangement joins TRBV6-5 to TRBJ1-1; TRBD1 aligns across 8 bases. CDR3 length: 15 amino acids. Germline CDR1 is MNHEY and CDR2 is SVGAGI. The V gene end was trimmed by 8 bases and the J gene end by 1 base; junction bases not matched to a gene: 9. For the CDR3, the DNA is TGTGCCAGCCTCCGCCGACAGGGGCCGAACACTGAAGCTTTCTTT. Protein sequence: CASLRRQGPNTEAFF.

This clone has only one observation. The CDR3 nucleotides read TGTGCCAGCGAATCAGGAAATGAGCAGTTCTTC. It is translated as CASESGNEQFF. The V gene is TRBV6-6, the J gene TRBJ2-1; D uncertain. Trimming took off 8 bases at V and 7 bases at J, with 9 bases between the two ends. CDR3 size: 11 residues. Germline V gene lookup returns CDR1 MNHNY and CDR2 SVGAGI (reference sequence).

The chain uses TRBV5-5 and TRBJ1-4; 11 bases are shared with TRBD1. The CDR3 is made up of 16 amino acids. Germline trimming cut 4 bases from V and 0 bases from J; bases unmatched to any gene: 2. Germline V gives CDR1 SGHKS, CDR2 YYEKEE (reference sequence). CDR3 sequence (DNA): TGTGCCAGCAGCCGGACAGGGGGCGCAACTAATGAAAAACTGTTTTTT. Protein product: CASSRTGGATNEKLFF.

The chain employs TRBV18 and TRBJ2-7; 8 bases map to TRBD1. Trimming at V came to 1 base and at J to 0 bases, leaving 14 bases not matched to a gene. This CDR3 has 19 residues. Germline-derived CDR1 and CDR2 are KGHSH and LQKENI. For the CDR3, the DNA is TGTGCCAGCTCACCACTGTCTGGGCAGGGGGCTCCCCTCTCCTACGAGCAGTACTTC. The encoded protein is CASSPLSGQGAPLSYEQYF.

The rearrangement links TRBV5-1 to TRBJ1-2, with 11 bases identical to TRBD1. The germline V gene has CDR1 SGHRS and CDR2 YFSETQ. V shed 3 bases and J 4 bases; nucleotides not matched to a gene: 2. The CDR3 runs to 14 residues. This CDR3 reads CASSWTGGSYGYTF. The CDR3 region has the DNA TGCGCCAGCAGCTGGACAGGGGGCTCCTATGGCTACACCTTC.

This clone was counted a single time. J is TRBJ1-2 and V is TRBV30, with D possibly being TRBD1 (6 bases). This CDR3 spans 13 amino acids. The germline CDR1 and CDR2 sequences are GTSNPN and SVGIG (reference sequence). V was pared by 0 bases and J by 7 bases, with 12 bases between. The DNA for the CDR3 is TGTGCCTGGAGTGTACTACAGGGCGGTGGCTACACCTTC. This codes for CAWSVLQGGGYTF.

V and J are TRBV11-2 and TRBJ2-7, with D tentatively TRBD2 (6 bases). Trimming removed 3 bases from V and 1 base from J, with 10 bases in between. Germline V lookup: CDR1 SGHAT, CDR2 FQNNGV. This CDR3 is 14 amino acids long. CDR3 amino acids: CASSLALASYEQYF. In DNA form, the CDR3 reads TGTGCCAGCAGCTTGGCACTAGCTTCCTACGAGCAGTACTTC.